The source of this TCR beta chain is a study of shared clonotypes between healthy human individuals. Study-wide context: CD8 memory received one plate per donor, CD8 naive two, CD4 memory three and CD4 naive three. Overall study findings and caveats: Estimated richness values were generally larger in naive subsets than in memory subsets.

The CDR3 runs 16 residues. V was clipped by 1 base and J by 7 bases; unmatched bases: 5. CDR1 and CDR2 (germline): LGHNA, YSLEER. As for this clone: Its target is unknown.

CD45RO-negative, CCR7-selected cells formed the naive CD8 fraction, which excluded terminally differentiated effector memory CD45RA+ cells. The deep-level immunoSEQ assay was used. Only in-frame clones appear in the TCRdb table, and some are missing; sequencing was by immunoSEQ multiplex PCR. The table has about 2.1 million clones, 93% seen once. The clonotype originates from a man aged 18 to 35 in good health. Some clones in this sample may be carry-over from other donors' samples. V and J are TRBV4-3 and TRBJ2-2, with 11 bases lining up with TRBD2. Material: naive CD8+ T cells from PBMCs. The CDR3 protein is CASSQVALAGGGELFF. CDR3 bases: TGCGCCAGCAGCCAAGTAGCTCTAGCGGGAGGCGGGGAGCTGTTTTTT.